A selection of T cell receptor beta chains follows, all from one sample in a study of glioma-infiltrating T cells after dendritic cell vaccination. Assay used: immunoSEQ multiplex PCR; TCRdb lists only in-frame clones, some missing. The profile shows 99,000 or so clones, 65% to 85% of them singletons. The specimen was blood, collected after dendritic cell vaccination. The receptors here all came from a human donor with glioblastoma. CDR3s include the opening cysteine and the closing phenylalanine or tryptophan. D genes are given only for firm matches. The listing skips clone size in some rows; elsewhere it reads once, few, many or a size class.

clone_size	v_call	d_call	j_call	cdr3_aa	cdr3_nt
NA	TRBV9	NA	TRBJ1-2	CASSVAANYGYTF	TGTGCCAGCAGCGTAGCAGCTAACTATGGCTACACCTTC
NA	TRBV7-9	TRBD1	TRBJ2-7	CASSPGWDRGEQYF	TGTGCCAGCAGCCCGGGTTGGGACAGGGGCGAGCAGTACTTC
few	TRBV2	NA	TRBJ1-1	CASSPMNTEAFF	TGTGCCAGCAGTCCTATGAACACTGAAGCTTTCTTT
NA	TRBV5-1	NA	TRBJ2-7	CASSSMPPGADVSYEQYF	TGCGCCAGCAGCTCCATGCCCCCAGGGGCAGACGTTTCCTACGAGCAGTACTTC
NA	TRBV5-6	NA	TRBJ1-1	CASSEGGTTEAFF	TGTGCCAGCAGCGAGGGAGGAACCACTGAAGCTTTCTTT
NA	TRBV4-2	NA	TRBJ1-5	CASSRGVNSDQPQHF	TGTGCCAGCAGCCGGGGGGTGAATAGCGATCAGCCCCAGCATTTT
NA	TRBV5-6	TRBD1	TRBJ1-5	CASSSTTDRKDQPQHF	TGTGCCAGCAGTTCTACCACGGACAGGAAAGATCAGCCCCAGCATTTT
NA	TRBV19	NA	TRBJ1-4	CASSFQGYGEKLFF	TGTGCCAGTAGTTTCCAGGGGTATGGTGAAAAACTGTTTTTT
few	TRBV27	TRBD1	TRBJ1-2	CASKDRDGGYTF	TGTGCCAGTAAGGACAGGGACGGTGGCTACACCTTC
NA	TRBV27	NA	TRBJ2-7	CASSLWRGSYEQYF	TGTGCCAGCAGTTTATGGCGGGGCTCCTACGAGCAGTACTTC
NA	TRBV10-1	NA	TRBJ2-7	CASSEGTSYEQYF	TGCGCCAGCAGTGAGGGCACCTCCTACGAGCAGTACTTC
NA	TRBV10-3	NA	TRBJ2-7	CAISLQGVSYEQYF	TGTGCCATCAGTCTACAGGGTGTCTCCTACGAGCAGTACTTC
NA	TRBV10-2	TRBD2	TRBJ2-5	CASSLLAGGPETQYF	TGCGCCAGCAGTTTATTAGCGGGGGGGCCGGAGACCCAGTACTTC
NA	TRBV5-6	NA	TRBJ1-2	CASSLVLGGGNYGYTF	TGTGCCAGCAGCTTGGTGCTGGGGGGTGGAAACTATGGCTACACCTTC
NA	TRBV7-9	NA	TRBJ1-2	CASSSPGANYGYTF	TGTGCCAGCAGTTCCCCCGGGGCTAACTATGGCTACACCTTC
NA	TRBV7-9	TRBD2	TRBJ2-4	CASSLWGGIHIQYF	TGTGCCAGCAGCTTATGGGGAGGGATTCACATTCAGTACTTC
NA	TRBV2	NA	TRBJ1-5	CASSLDSHSNQPQHF	TGTGCCAGCAGTCTGGACAGCCATAGCAATCAGCCCCAGCATTTT
NA	TRBV15	TRBD2	TRBJ2-1	CATSRDLSGGYYNEQFF	TGTGCCACCAGCAGAGATCTTTCGGGGGGGTATTACAATGAGCAGTTCTTC
once	TRBV5-1	TRBD2	TRBJ2-1	CASRIAGGTHNEQFF	TGCGCCAGCAGAATAGCGGGAGGGACCCACAATGAGCAGTTCTTC
few	TRBV30	TRBD2	TRBJ2-7	CAWRTSGNSYEQYF	TGTGCCTGGAGAACTAGCGGCAACTCCTACGAGCAGTACTTC
NA	TRBV19	TRBD1	TRBJ2-7	CASSRDRGAEEQYF	TGTGCCAGTAGTAGGGACAGGGGAGCAGAGGAGCAGTACTTC
NA	TRBV10-3	NA	TRBJ2-1	CAHSIADNEQFF	TGTGCTCACTCAATAGCAGACAATGAGCAGTTCTTC
NA	TRBV7-9	TRBD2	TRBJ2-5	CASSLGTGGRETQYF	TGTGCCAGCAGCTTAGGCACAGGCGGGAGGGAGACCCAGTACTTC
few	TRBV14	NA	TRBJ1-2	CASSQDRGGYGYTF	TGTGCCAGCAGCCAAGATCGGGGTGGGTATGGCTACACCTTC
NA	TRBV18	TRBD1	TRBJ2-3	CASSQTGARDTQYF	TGTGCCAGCTCCCAGACAGGGGCAAGAGATACGCAGTATTTT
few	TRBV7-8	TRBD2	TRBJ2-2	CASSFSGGPGELFF	TGTGCCAGCAGCTTCTCGGGGGGGCCCGGGGAGCTGTTTTTT
NA	TRBV28	NA	TRBJ1-3	CASSLGRSSGNTIYF	TGTGCCAGCAGTTTGGGTCGGAGCTCTGGAAACACCATATATTTT
once	TRBV6-1	TRBD1	TRBJ1-2	CASREKDRGYGYTF	TGTGCCAGCAGAGAAAAGGACAGGGGGTATGGCTACACCTTC
NA	TRBV30	TRBD1	TRBJ1-2	CAWSATGGYGYTF	TGTGCCTGGAGCGCTACAGGGGGGTATGGCTACACCTTC
NA	TRBV6-6	TRBD1	TRBJ1-2	CASNNGAGGRYGYTF	TGTGCCAGCAACAACGGGGCAGGGGGCAGATATGGCTACACCTTC
NA	TRBV9	TRBD1	TRBJ1-3	CASSATGGGNTIYF	TGTGCCAGCAGCGCGACAGGGGGTGGAAACACCATATATTTT
NA	TRBV19	NA	TRBJ1-1	CASSIRGRQEAFF	TGTGCCAGTAGTATAAGGGGCAGACAAGAAGCTTTCTTT
NA	TRBV6-1	NA	TRBJ2-7	CASSSGEWWQSEQYF	TGTGCCAGCAGTTCGGGGGAGTGGTGGCAATCCGAGCAGTACTTC
few	TRBV19	TRBD2	TRBJ2-1	CASSSTSSGRAGEQFF	TGTGCCAGTAGTTCCACCTCTAGCGGGAGGGCCGGTGAGCAGTTCTTC
once	TRBV7-9	NA	TRBJ1-4	CASSWGGRNGEKLFF	TGTGCCAGCAGCTGGGGGGGACGGAATGGCGAAAAACTGTTTTTT
NA	TRBV6-6	NA	TRBJ2-7	CASGRDYEQYF	TGTGCCAGCGGCAGGGACTACGAGCAGTACTTC
NA	TRBV5-1	TRBD1	TRBJ2-7	CASSLGTGSPRAYEQYF	TGCGCCAGCAGCTTGGGGACAGGCAGCCCGCGGGCCTACGAGCAGTACTTC
NA	TRBV5-5	TRBD2	TRBJ2-7	CASRGLAGVPNRYEQYF	TGTGCCAGCAGAGGACTAGCGGGAGTCCCGAACCGTTACGAGCAGTACTTC
NA	TRBV25-1	NA	TRBJ1-3	CASSELARGSSGNTIYF	TGTGCCAGCAGTGAATTGGCCAGGGGCAGCTCTGGAAACACCATATATTTT
NA	TRBV28	NA	TRBJ1-1	CASSLQGRYTEAFF	TGTGCCAGCAGTTTACAGGGAAGATACACTGAAGCTTTCTTT
NA	TRBV10-3	TRBD2	TRBJ2-3	CAISELAGSTDTQYF	TGTGCCATCAGTGAGCTAGCGGGCAGCACAGATACGCAGTATTTT
NA	TRBV9	NA	TRBJ1-6	CASSVDVSYNSPLHF	TGTGCCAGCAGCGTAGACGTCAGCTATAATTCACCCCTCCACTTT
once	TRBV30	TRBD2	TRBJ2-7	CARGGPRLYEQYF	TGTGCCCGGGGGGGACCTCGTCTCTACGAGCAGTACTTC
once	TRBV4-1	TRBD2	TRBJ2-1	CASSQEPAPSGGYYNEQFF	TGCGCCAGCAGCCAAGAACCGGCGCCTAGCGGGGGCTACTACAATGAGCAGTTCTTC
NA	TRBV5-1	NA	TRBJ1-1	CASTPGQGTEAFF	TGCGCCAGCACCCCCGGGCAGGGCACTGAAGCTTTCTTT